This entry lists 3 T cell receptor beta chains sequenced from one sample in a study of blood T cell repertoires in COVID-19. Some clones are missing from TCRdb's copy, which holds only in-frame ones; the method was immunoSEQ multiplex PCR. This sample has about 80,000 clones, with approximately 80% found just once. Sequenced input: peripheral blood. The receptors stem from an elderly man with acute or convalescent COVID-19.

The chain couples TRBV7-6 to TRBJ2-2; weak D call: TRBD1 (5 bases). Trimming removed 2 bases at V and 0 bases at J, with 13 bases between. Germline V gives CDR1 SGHVS, CDR2 FNYEAQ. This CDR3 is 17 amino acids long. CDR3 DNA: TGTGCCAGCAGCTTACTCAGACAGACGGCGAACACCGGGGAGCTGTTTTTT. It specifies CASSLLRQTANTGELFF.

The chain recombines TRBV5-1 with TRBJ2-7, with unresolved D. V lost 4 bases and J 0 bases, leaving 5 bases between the germline ends. The CDR3 covers 12 residues. Germline V gene sequence: CDR1 SGHRS, CDR2 YFSETQ. This chain's CDR3 is CASSLLSYEQYF. The CDR3 region has the DNA TGCGCCAGCAGCCTACTCTCCTACGAGCAGTACTTC.

V and J are TRBV5-1 and TRBJ2-2; D gene ambiguous. The germline V gene encodes CDR1 SGHRS and CDR2 YFSETQ. This CDR3 has 14 amino acids. V lost 4 bases to trimming and J lost 2 bases, with 9 bases between them. CDR3 loop: CASSLLQNTGELFF. CDR3 sequence (DNA): TGCGCCAGCAGCCTACTACAAAACACCGGGGAGCTGTTTTTT. Supplemented by reference TRBV5-1 and TRBJ2-2, the full variable domain reads KAGVTQTPRYLIKTRGQQVTLSCSPISGHRSVSWYQQTPGQGLQFLFEYFSETQRNKGNFPGRFSGRQFSNSRSEMNVSTLELGDSALYLCASSLLQNTGELFFGEGSRLTVL.